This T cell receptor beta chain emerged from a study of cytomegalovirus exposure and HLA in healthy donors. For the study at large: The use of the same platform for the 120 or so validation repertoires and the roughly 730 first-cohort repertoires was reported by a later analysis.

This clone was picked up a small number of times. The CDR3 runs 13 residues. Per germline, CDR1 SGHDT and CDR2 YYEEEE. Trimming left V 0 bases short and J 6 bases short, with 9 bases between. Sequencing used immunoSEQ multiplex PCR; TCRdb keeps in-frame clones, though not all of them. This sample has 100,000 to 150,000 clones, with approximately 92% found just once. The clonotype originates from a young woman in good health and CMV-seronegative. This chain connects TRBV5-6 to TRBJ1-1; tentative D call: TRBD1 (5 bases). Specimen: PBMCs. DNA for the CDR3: TGTGCCAGCAGCTTGGGGGGCAATCCTGAAGCTTTCTTT. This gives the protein CASSLGGNPEAFF.